These 21 T cell receptor beta chains were sequenced from one sample in a study of CD8 T cells in ankylosing spondylitis. Via MiXCR, TCRdb re-called the 5' RACE reads, giving one row per CDR3 protein. The sample includes 50,000 to 75,000 distinct CDR3 sequences, 6.2% of them seen just once. The material sequenced was synovial fluid, either unsorted or a sorted T cell fraction (not recorded which). The receptors were gathered from a male donor with ankylosing spondylitis.

This clonotype was seen a handful of times. The chain uses TRBV15 and TRBJ2-3; the D gene is possibly TRBD2 (5 bases). Germline V CDR1 and CDR2: LNHNV, YYDKDF (reference sequence). V was clipped by 5 bases and J by 4 bases, with 16 bases between them. CDR3 length: 15 amino acids. CDR3 loop: CATSARPSGADTQYF. CDR3 nucleotide sequence: TGTGCCACCAGCGCCCGACCCTCCGGGGCAGATACGCAGTATTTT.

This clonotype has a count of ten or more. The rearrangement uses TRBV27 and TRBJ1-1; D perhaps matches TRBD1 (6 bases). This CDR3 has 15 amino acids. CDR1 is MNHEY and CDR2 is SMNVEV in the germline V gene (reference sequence). Trimming shortened V by 5 bases and J by 1 base, and 14 bases separated the two germline ends. The CDR3 nucleotides are TGTGCCAGCAGTACACCGGACAGATGGAACACTGAAGCTTTCTTT. Translated: CASSTPDRWNTEAFF.

By sample fraction, this clonotype is medium-sized. The rearrangement links TRBV12-3 or TRBV12-4 to TRBJ1-1; 9 bases line up with TRBD1. Trimming cost V 6 bases and J 1 base; bases outside gene matches: 6. The CDR3 spans 15 residues. The CDR3 DNA is TGTGCCAGCAGCCCCCCGGGACAGGGGAACACTGAAGCTTTCTTT. It translates to CASSPPGQGNTEAFF.

This chain links TRBV11-3 with TRBJ1-2, with D possibly TRBD1 on 5 matching bases. CDR1 and CDR2 from the germline V gene are SGHNT and YENEEA. The CDR3 spans 13 residues. Between the trimmed V and J ends, which lost 1 base and 2 bases, there was a span of 5 bases. CDR3 protein: CASSLGQNYGYTF. In nucleotides, the CDR3 is TGTGCCAGCAGCTTAGGACAGAACTATGGCTACACCTTC.

This clonotype was counted many times. This sequence joins TRBV29-1 and TRBJ2-7; TRBD1 is a possible D gene (5 bases). V lost 4 bases and J 6 bases, leaving 13 bases between the germline ends. Germline CDR1 SQVTM, CDR2 ANQGSEA. The CDR3 sequence is 12 residues long. The DNA for the CDR3 is TGCAGCGTTGGGAGACAGCTCGGCGAGCAGTACTTC. It encodes CSVGRQLGEQYF.

This clonotype was recorded at least ten times. In DNA form, the CDR3 reads TGCAGTGCTAGTACCGACAGGCGAACCCCTGAAGCTTTCTTT. It specifies CSASTDRRTPEAFF. The chain uses TRBV20-1 and TRBJ1-1, with a weak D call TRBD1 (6 bases). The germline CDR1 and CDR2 sequences are DFQATT and SNEGSKA (reference sequence). The CDR3 has 14 amino acids. With 3 bases removed from V and 6 bases from J, the gap between germline ends came to 17 bases.

This clonotype has ten or more counts. CDR3 sequence: CASKGQTNYGYTF. For the CDR3, the DNA is TGTGCCAGCAAAGGACAGACTAACTATGGCTACACCTTC. The gene calls are TRBV2 and TRBJ1-2; TRBD1 might be the D (6 bases). The V gene's germline CDR1 is SNHLY and CDR2 FYNNEI. The CDR3 covers 13 residues. Deletions cut 7 bases from V and 0 bases from J, with 9 bases between.

In its sample, this clonotype was seen many times. The CDR3 bases are TGTGCCAGCAGTTCCCCGGGACTAGCCGTCTACGAGCAGTACTTC. Encoded protein: CASSSPGLAVYEQYF. The rearrangement uses TRBV28 and TRBJ2-7, with 9 nucleotides matching TRBD2. The germline CDR1 and CDR2 sequences are MDHEN and SYDVKM. The CDR3 extends over 15 amino acids. The V segment lost 4 bases and the J segment 3 bases; nucleotides outside the gene matches: 7.

This clonotype was detected ten times or more. V and J are TRBV25-1 and TRBJ2-7; weak D call: TRBD1 (7 bases). Trimming took off 6 bases at V and 0 bases at J, with 12 bases between the two ends. The germline CDR1 and CDR2 sequences are MGHDK and SYGVNS. The CDR3 has 14 amino acids. CDR3 in amino acids: CASRQGGHSYEQYF. CDR3 sequence (DNA): TGTGCCAGCAGGCAGGGGGGCCACTCCTACGAGCAGTACTTC.

This clonotype was seen many times. The rearrangement joins TRBV2 to TRBJ2-1; D uncertain. From germline, CDR1 is SNHLY and CDR2 FYNNEI. With 8 bases removed from V and 4 bases from J, the gap between germline ends came to 9 bases. The CDR3 loop spans 12 amino acids. CDR3 region: CASEKEYNEQFF. CDR3 bases: TGTGCCAGCGAAAAGGAATACAATGAGCAGTTCTTC.

This clonotype occurred many times. V and J are TRBV24-1 and TRBJ2-3, with a possible D match to TRBD1 (6 bases). Deletions cut 4 bases from V and 5 bases from J, with 12 bases between. From germline, CDR1 is KGHDR and CDR2 SFDVKD. This CDR3 region has 14 residues. The CDR3 DNA sequence: TGTGCCACCAGTGAGACAGGACCCAAAGATACGCAGTATTTT. It encodes CATSETGPKDTQYF.

J is TRBJ2-5 and V is TRBV5-4; D tentatively reads TRBD1 or TRBD2 (5 bases each). Germline V gene lookup returns CDR1 SGHNT and CDR2 YYREEE (reference sequence). The CDR3 runs to 15 residues. Trimming shortened V by 6 bases and J by 3 bases, and 18 bases separated the two germline ends. CDR3 bases: TGTGCCAGCAACAAATACCGGGACGGAGAAGAGACCCAGTACTTC. Protein: CASNKYRDGEETQYF.

This clonotype came up many times. CDR3 sequence reads: CASRLGQGRRGYTF. In DNA, the CDR3 is TGTGCCAGCAGGTTGGGACAGGGGAGGCGAGGCTACACCTTC. The chain combines TRBV28 with TRBJ1-2, with 10 bases aligning to TRBD1. V gave up 6 bases and J gave up 8 bases; unmatched junction bases: 9. The CDR3 sequence is 14 residues long. Germline V gene data show CDR1 as MDHEN and CDR2 as SYDVKM.

This clonotype was seen once. The V and J genes are TRBV7-2 and TRBJ1-1; D gene ambiguous. The ends were cut back, 3 bases at V and 1 base at J, with 9 bases in the middle. Germline-derived CDR1 and CDR2 are SGHTA and FQGNSA. The CDR3 contains 14 residues. The CDR3 DNA reads TGTGCCAGCAGCTTTAGGCGGGGGAACACTGAAGCTTTCTTT. Protein: CASSFRRGNTEAFF.

In its sample, this clonotype was seen a few times. The rearrangement links TRBV7-2 to TRBJ2-7; D possibly matches TRBD1 or TRBD2 (5 bases each). The CDR3 consists of 15 residues. Germline V gives CDR1 SGHTA, CDR2 FQGNSA. Trimming cost V 5 bases and J 0 bases, with 14 bases left between them. The CDR3 nucleotides read TGTGCCAGCAGCGTGGGGACGGCCTACTCCTACGAGCAGTACTTC. Encoded protein: CASSVGTAYSYEQYF.

In this sample, this clonotype turned up many times. The chain links TRBV6-1 to TRBJ2-1, with 12 bases aligning to TRBD2. Germline CDR1 MNHNS, CDR2 SASEGT. The junction had 10 bases not matched to a gene; V was cut back by 5 bases and J by 8 bases. The CDR3 spans 16 residues. The CDR3 here is CASSTQRLAGAHEQFF. CDR3 nucleotide sequence: TGTGCCAGCAGTACCCAAAGACTAGCGGGAGCACATGAGCAGTTCTTC.

In this sample, this clonotype turned up a few times. This chain connects TRBV5-1 to TRBJ2-3; 10 bases line up with TRBD2. Germline lookup yields CDR1 SGHRS and CDR2 YFSETQ. J was trimmed by 4 bases and V by 4 bases; bases with no gene match: 12. The CDR3 is 17 residues long. DNA of the CDR3: TGCGCCAGCAGCAGAACCGCCGGGACTAGCGTTGCAGATACGCAGTATTTT. Amino acid sequence: CASSRTAGTSVADTQYF.

This chain uses TRBV5-1 with TRBJ1-5; 8 bases match TRBD1. The CDR3 is 15 amino acids. V shed 1 base and J 3 bases; nucleotides not matched to a gene: 3. Germline CDR1 and CDR2: SGHRS and YFSETQ. CDR3 nucleotides: TGCGCCAGCAGCTTGACAGGGGGAAACAATCAGCCCCAGCATTTT. Translating it yields CASSLTGGNNQPQHF.

There are many counts of this clonotype. The J gene is TRBJ2-7, the V gene TRBV7-8, with 10 bases that match TRBD1. Unmatched junction bases numbered 4, after V lost 5 bases and J lost 3 bases. The CDR3 extends over 14 amino acids. The germline CDR1 and CDR2 sequences are SGHVS and FQNEAQ. This CDR3 is CASSQGQGFYEQYF. The CDR3, as DNA: TGTGCCAGCAGCCAGGGACAGGGGTTCTACGAGCAGTACTTC.

This clonotype was picked up many times. Here the CDR3 reads CASSVADRIYEQYF. In DNA form, the CDR3 reads TGTGCCAGCAGCGTAGCTGACAGGATCTACGAGCAGTACTTC. The chain joins TRBV9 to TRBJ2-7, with D possibly being TRBD1 (6 bases). V lost 0 bases and J 3 bases, leaving 10 bases between the germline ends. Germline V CDR1 and CDR2: SGDLS, YYNGEE. The CDR3 is 14 residues long.

This clonotype came up many times. The V and J genes are TRBV28 and TRBJ2-1; 12 nucleotides match TRBD1. Per germline, CDR1 MDHEN and CDR2 SYDVKM. The CDR3 runs 15 residues. V was clipped by 6 bases and J by 7 bases; unmatched bases: 7. CDR3 nucleotide sequence: TGTGCCAGCAGGTCCGGGACAGGGGGCGTGAATGAGCAGTTCTTC. Protein product: CASRSGTGGVNEQFF.